One TCR beta chain is described in this entry. The data were taken from a study of blood T cell repertoires in COVID-19. Study-level information: Both acute and convalescent COVID-19 samples were obtained from the United States, Italy and Spain. T cells, B-cell-depleted T cells, or PBMCs provided the cDNA or gDNA that served as material.

Original analysis: Quantification of nucleated cells was approximated via reference gene primer amplification. Assay used: immunoSEQ multiplex PCR; TCRdb lists only in-frame clones, some missing. The V and J calls and the clone size are those of that table, but D and trimming were determined from the DNA. The profile shows 240,000 or so clones, roughly 80% of them singletons. CDR3 length: 14 amino acids. In germline, CDR1 is SGHTA, CDR2 FQGTGA. Trimming shortened V by 5 bases and J by 4 bases, and 9 bases separated the two germline ends. This TCR came from a woman in her fifties or sixties with active or convalescent COVID-19. The chain uses TRBV7-3 and TRBJ1-6, with D unresolved. Material for sequencing was peripheral blood. The CDR3 nucleotides read TGTGCCAGCAGCCTGTCGGGGTATAATTCACCCCTCCACTTT. Its translation is CASSLSGYNSPLHF.